The 24 T cell receptor beta chains presented below share a single source sample, sequenced in a study of blood T cell repertoires in COVID-19. Clones were sequenced by immunoSEQ multiplex PCR, and TCRdb holds only the in-frame ones, with some missing. The profile shows about 140,000 clones, roughly four fifths of them singletons. Sequencing used peripheral blood. These receptors were taken from a human donor in a cohort sampled during active COVID-19.

The chain has TRBV27 and TRBJ2-1; 9 bases are a match to TRBD2. Germline-derived CDR1 and CDR2 are MNHEY and SMNVEV (reference sequence). The CDR3 loop spans 17 amino acids. V shed 7 bases and J 5 bases; nucleotides not matched to a gene: 15. The CDR3: CASTLIAGATIHNEQFF. CDR3 DNA: TGTGCCAGCACCCTTATAGCGGGAGCCACTATCCACAATGAGCAGTTCTTC.

CDR3 DNA: TGTGCCAGCAGTGATCTGGGCCGTGCAACTAATGAAAAACTGTTTTTT. This translates into CASSDLGRATNEKLFF. The chain is built from TRBV6-1 and TRBJ1-4; no reliable D call. Germline V gene data show CDR1 as MNHNS and CDR2 as SASEGT. V shed 3 bases and J shed 0 bases, with 11 bases lying between them. CDR3 length equals 16 residues.

This clone was observed a single time. For the CDR3, the DNA is TGTGCCAGCAGCCTTAGCGGGAGTTTTTACAATGAGCAGTTCTTC. This sequence encodes CASSLSGSFYNEQFF. The J gene is TRBJ2-1, the V gene TRBV11-2; 9 nucleotides line up with TRBD2. This CDR3 is 15 amino acids long. Germline CDR1 reads SGHAT; CDR2 reads FQNNGV. V trimming: 5 bases; J trimming: 4 bases; junction bases outside the gene matches: 6.

CDR3 amino acids: CATQDTNTEAFF. Here the CDR3 DNA reads TGTGCCACCCAGGACACCAACACTGAAGCTTTCTTT. The rearrangement joins TRBV24-1 to TRBJ1-1; TRBD1 is a possible D gene (5 bases). The germline CDR1 and CDR2 sequences are KGHDR and SFDVKD. CDR3 length equals 12 residues. The V end was cut by 9 bases, the J end by 2 bases, with 9 bases between.

This clone was counted only a few times. This chain links TRBV6-2 or TRBV6-3 with TRBJ1-1, with TRBD1 as a possible D gene (5 bases). V lost 2 bases and J 7 bases, leaving 5 bases between the germline ends. CDR1 is MNHEY, CDR2 SVGEGT, per germline. This CDR3 is 11 amino acids long. CDR3 residues: CASSYQGEAFF. CDR3 sequence (DNA): TGTGCCAGCAGTTACCAGGGTGAAGCTTTCTTT.

J is TRBJ2-2 and V is TRBV7-9; 11 bases match TRBD1. CDR3 length: 15 residues. Per germline, CDR1 SEHNR and CDR2 FQNEAQ (reference sequence). Trimming cost V 8 bases and J 6 bases; bases outside gene matches: 8. CDR3 in amino acids: CASRSEGQGAGELFF. CDR3 bases: TGTGCCAGCCGGTCTGAGGGACAGGGGGCCGGGGAGCTGTTTTTT.

V usage is TRBV27 and J usage is TRBJ2-3; D is unclear. Germline-derived CDR1 and CDR2 are MNHEY and SMNVEV (reference sequence). The CDR3 is 15 residues long. The ends were cut back, 5 bases at V and 1 base at J, with 13 bases in the middle. CDR3 coding DNA: TGTGCCAGCAGTCACTCCCCTCGCGGCACAGATACGCAGTATTTT. Its translation is CASSHSPRGTDTQYF.

This chain links TRBV5-8 with TRBJ1-2; D may be TRBD1 (5 bases). This CDR3 is built from 15 residues. The ends were cut back, 1 base at V and 4 bases at J, with 14 bases in the middle. CDR1 is SGHTS and CDR2 is YDEGEE in the germline V gene. The CDR3 sequence is CASSLTGGGSYGYTF. CDR3 DNA sequence: TGTGCCAGCAGCTTGACAGGTGGGGGGTCCTATGGCTACACCTTC.

The gene calls are TRBV11-2 and TRBJ1-6, with 7 bases identical to TRBD1. This CDR3 has 15 residues. V lost 3 bases to trimming and J lost 10 bases; unmatched junction nucleotides: 9. Germline V gene sequence: CDR1 SGHAT, CDR2 FQNNGV. CDR3 loop: CASSFLTGSKSPLHF. The CDR3 DNA follows: TGTGCCAGCAGCTTCTTGACAGGGTCGAAGTCACCCCTCCACTTT.

This sequence joins TRBV19 and TRBJ1-1; the match to TRBD1 covers 8 bases. This CDR3 contains 15 residues. In germline, CDR1 is LNHDA, CDR2 SQIVND (reference sequence). V gave up 7 bases and J gave up 3 bases; unmatched junction bases: 10. In DNA form, the CDR3 reads TGTGCCAGTACCTTGACAGGGGATGAGGACACTGAAGCTTTCTTT. This gives the protein CASTLTGDEDTEAFF.

This clone was detected only once. The CDR3 nucleotides are TGTGCCAGCAGCCAATTAGAGAGAGGACTAGCGGGAGGTCATGAGCAGTTCTTC. Protein product: CASSQLERGLAGGHEQFF. The rearrangement links TRBV3-1 (or the pseudogene TRBV3-2) to TRBJ2-1, with 14 bases lining up with TRBD2. V was clipped by 2 bases and J by 8 bases; unmatched bases: 11. This CDR3 is 18 amino acids long. Germline CDR1 is LGHDT and CDR2 is YNNKEL (reference sequence).

The chain joins TRBV28 to TRBJ1-3; TRBD1 agrees at 8 bases. This CDR3 is built from 17 residues. Germline trimming cut 6 bases from V and 0 bases from J; bases unmatched to any gene: 10. Germline V gene sequence: CDR1 MDHEN, CDR2 SYDVKM. CDR3 sequence reads: CASRDRTGRYSGNTIYF. As DNA, the CDR3 is TGTGCCAGCAGGGACCGGACAGGGAGGTACTCTGGAAACACCATATATTTT.

The V and J genes are TRBV20-1 and TRBJ2-7, with D hard to call. The CDR3 is 11 amino acids. Germline V CDR1 and CDR2: DFQATT, SNEGSKA (reference sequence). V was cut by 4 bases and J by 6 bases, with 10 bases left in between. The CDR3 spells CSATLRAEQYF. The DNA for the CDR3 is TGCAGTGCTACCCTGAGAGCCGAGCAGTACTTC.

V is TRBV27 and J is TRBJ2-3; D may be TRBD2 (5 bases). The germline V and J ends were trimmed by 5 bases and 5 bases, with 20 bases remaining between them. The CDR3 length is 16 residues. The germline CDR1 and CDR2 sequences are MNHEY and SMNVEV (reference sequence). The CDR3 nucleotides read TGTGCCAGCAGTCTGACCCGGGATTGGGGTTTAGATACGCAGTATTTT. Protein sequence: CASSLTRDWGLDTQYF.

V usage is TRBV19 and J usage is TRBJ1-1; D is undetermined. Per germline, CDR1 LNHDA and CDR2 SQIVND (reference sequence). Deletions cut 6 bases from V and 1 base from J, with 9 bases between. The CDR3 consists of 13 residues. The chain's CDR3 is CASRSDWNTEAFF. The CDR3 DNA reads as TGTGCCAGTAGATCGGACTGGAACACTGAAGCTTTCTTT. Together with reference TRBV19 and TRBJ1-1, the CDR3 gives the full variable domain: DGGITQSPKYLFRKEGQNVTLSCEQNLNHDAMYWYRQDPGQGLRLIYYSQIVNDFQKGDIAEGYSVSREKKESFPLTVTSAQKNPTAFYLCASRSDWNTEAFFGQGTRLTVV.

This chain joins TRBV3-1 (or the pseudogene TRBV3-2) and TRBJ2-7, with D maybe TRBD2 (5 bases). This CDR3 has 16 residues. V shed 1 base and J shed 0 bases, with 13 bases lying between them. Per germline, CDR1 LGHDT and CDR2 YNNKEL (reference sequence). CDR3 sequence: CASSQGVRVYSYEQYF. The DNA for the CDR3 is TGTGCCAGCAGCCAAGGTGTGCGGGTGTACTCCTACGAGCAGTACTTC.

V gene TRBV5-1 combines with J gene TRBJ1-1, with D hard to call. Trimming stripped 5 bases from V and 1 base from J, with 12 bases between. The CDR3 spans 14 residues. Germline-derived CDR1 and CDR2 are SGHRS and YFSETQ. The CDR3 DNA sequence: TGCGCCAGCAGAACGGACTGGACGAACACTGAAGCTTTCTTT. It codes for CASRTDWTNTEAFF.

The J gene is TRBJ2-7, the V gene TRBV7-2, with TRBD2 matching 7 bases. The V segment lost 1 base and the J segment 0 bases; nucleotides outside the gene matches: 6. Germline V gene lookup returns CDR1 SGHTA and CDR2 FQGNSA. The CDR3 contains 16 residues. As DNA, the CDR3 is TGTGCCAGCAGCTTAGGGTCGGGCGGGAGCTCCTACGAGCAGTACTTC. It translates to CASSLGSGGSSYEQYF.

With respect to this clone: A junction end diverges from the germline sequence, so it may reflect a read error. V is TRBV7-3 and J is TRBJ2-1; TRBD1 aligns across 11 bases. Germline CDR1 reads SGHTA; CDR2 reads FQGTGA. There are 15 residues in the CDR3. The CDR3 is CASSFGQGAYDEQFF. In DNA, the CDR3 is TGTGCCAGCAGCTTCGGACAGGGGGCCTACGATGAGCAGTTCTTC.

The rearrangement uses TRBV5-5 and TRBJ1-5; a weak D match, TRBD1 (6 bases). CDR1 is SGHKS and CDR2 is YYEKEE in the germline V gene (reference sequence). CDR3 length: 13 residues. The V gene lost 3 bases and the J gene lost 6 bases, with 10 bases spanning the gap. CDR3: CASSSTGPQPQHF. CDR3 coding DNA: TGTGCCAGCAGCTCAACAGGGCCTCAGCCCCAGCATTTT. The full variable domain, with the rest looked up from reference TRBV5-5 and TRBJ1-5, is DAGVTQSPTHLIKTRGQQVTLRCSPISGHKSVSWYQQVLGQGPQFIFQYYEKEERGRGNFPDRFSARQFPNYSSELNVNALLLGDSALYLCASSSTGPQPQHFGDGTRLSIL.

The chain carries TRBV3-1 (or the pseudogene TRBV3-2) and TRBJ2-7; 11 nucleotides agree with TRBD2. Germline CDR1 is LGHDT and CDR2 is YNNKEL (reference sequence). This CDR3 contains 15 residues. J gave up 4 bases and V 3 bases, and 5 bases lay outside the gene matches. The CDR3: CASSQGLAVGYEQYF. Here the CDR3 DNA reads TGTGCCAGCAGCCAGGGACTAGCGGTAGGATACGAGCAGTACTTC.

The chain uses TRBV18 and TRBJ1-3; no firm D call. The CDR3 loop spans 16 amino acids. V lost 3 bases to trimming and J lost 0 bases, with 12 bases between them. Germline values: CDR1 KGHSH, CDR2 LQKENI. This CDR3 is CASSPLQSPSGNTIYF. In DNA form, the CDR3 reads TGTGCCAGCTCACCGCTACAGTCCCCCTCTGGAAACACCATATATTTT.

The CDR3 region is CSASHPGQGDTGELFF. In nucleotides, the CDR3 is TGCAGTGCTAGTCATCCGGGACAGGGGGATACCGGGGAGCTGTTTTTT. V and J are TRBV20-1 and TRBJ2-2, with TRBD1 matching over 11 bases. The CDR3 loop spans 16 amino acids. V was pared by 3 bases and J by 5 bases, with 8 bases of the junction left unmatched. The germline V gene has CDR1 DFQATT and CDR2 SNEGSKA (reference sequence).

The table lists this clone with a count of one. J is TRBJ1-3 and V is TRBV3-1 (or the pseudogene TRBV3-2); possibly TRBD1 for D (6 bases). Trimming shortened V by 1 base and J by 3 bases, and 7 bases separated the two germline ends. Germline V CDR1 and CDR2: LGHDT, YNNKEL (reference sequence). CDR3 length equals 14 residues. This CDR3 reads CASSQGGLGNTIYF. CDR3 DNA: TGTGCCAGCAGCCAAGGGGGGCTTGGAAACACCATATATTTT.